This TCR beta chain originates from a study of blood T cells in healthy people across ages. Each sample had at least 7 million PBMCs isolated. A second PCR, run for about 6 to 11 cycles, used a sample-barcoded 5' primer plus a J-beta primer mix. One entry per CDR3 protein, called by TCRdb with MiXCR from the 5' RACE reads. This table has hundreds of thousands of distinct CDR3 sequences, approximately 21% appearing once. The receptor was isolated from a man in his 70s in good health. The sample comprised blood.

CDR3: CASNLKTGAYNEQFF. The DNA of the CDR3 is TGTGCCAGCAACCTTAAGACAGGAGCTTACAATGAGCAGTTCTTC. This chain links TRBV12-3 or TRBV12-4 with TRBJ2-1, with a possible D match to TRBD1 (6 bases). V was cut by 7 bases and J by 4 bases, with 17 bases left in between. The length of the CDR3 is 15 residues.